This T cell receptor beta chain was observed in a study of blood T cell repertoires in COVID-19. Study summary: COVID-19 samples from acute and convalescent phases originated in the United States, Italy and Spain. T cells, B-cell-depleted T cells, or PBMCs provided the cDNA or gDNA that served as material.

The count of this clone is one. Authors' data handling: Reference gene primers were amplified, and this amplification served to estimate nucleated cell counts. The protocol was immunoSEQ multiplex PCR, while the TCRdb copy is restricted to in-frame clones and leaves out a portion. The D gene and trimming were derived from the DNA, and the V and J assignments and clone size from that table. The sample lists approximately 190,000 clones; approximately 84% were seen once. The sample consisted of peripheral blood. This TCR came from a human donor with acute or convalescent COVID-19. The donor label of this sample is uncertain.

The CDR3, as DNA: TGTGCCAGCAGCGTAGGAGGAATAGCGGGAGGGGCGGGAGCCAAAAACATTCAGTACTTC. This sequence encodes CASSVGGIAGGAGAKNIQYF. V and J are TRBV9 and TRBJ2-4; 11 nucleotides align to TRBD2. The CDR3 covers 20 residues. Losses at the gene ends were 0 bases for V and 0 bases for J; bases not matched to a gene: 11. The germline CDR1 and CDR2 sequences are SGDLS and YYNGEE.